The 5 T cell receptor beta chains below come from one sample, sequenced in a study of human T cells and chemical hapten exposure. Time point meaning: patch test 1, 2 weeks after DPC sensitization. Treatment: therapeutic diphenylcyclopropenone sensitization with weekly scalp DPC. TCRdb analysed the RACE reads with MiXCR anew, one entry per CDR3 protein. Among about 360,000 distinct CDR3 sequences listed, roughly 4.8% were seen once. Sample: whole blood, taken in connection with sensitization to the hapten diphenylcyclopropenone (DPC). The receptors derive from a woman aged 45-65 years with alopecia areata. Some clones in this sample may be carry-over from other donors' samples.

This clonotype was counted at least ten times. V and J are TRBV21-1 and TRBJ1-1. TRBV21-1 is given as a pseudogene. This CDR3 spans 13 amino acids. CDR3 loop: CASSKGWWTEAFF. The CDR3 nucleotides read TGTGCCAGCAGCAAAGGTTGGTGGACTGAAGCTTTCTTT.

The rearrangement links TRBV28 to TRBJ2-5; D gene ambiguous. In germline, CDR1 is MDHEN, CDR2 SYDVKM. This CDR3 region has 12 residues. The V gene lost 4 bases and the J gene lost 3 bases, with 6 bases spanning the gap. The CDR3 DNA follows: TGTGCCAGCAGTTGGGCCGAAGAGACCCAGTACTTC. Encoded protein: CASSWAEETQYF.

The sample holds a few counts of this clonotype. The chain combines TRBV6-5 with TRBJ1-5; tentatively, D is TRBD1 (5 bases). V lost 6 bases, J lost 5 bases, and 14 bases lay in between. The CDR3 is 14 amino acids. The germline CDR1 and CDR2 sequences are MNHEY and SVGAGI. The CDR3 bases are TGTGCCAGCAGCCGCGGGGGGAGGGATCAGCCCCAGCATTTT. It encodes CASSRGGRDQPQHF.

Only a few counts were recorded for this clonotype. The V call is TRBV12-3 or TRBV12-4, the J call TRBJ2-3; D is uncertain. The V gene lost 7 bases and the J gene lost 5 bases, with 7 bases spanning the gap. CDR3 length: 11 residues. This chain's CDR3 is CASKSVDTQYF. The DNA of the CDR3 is TGTGCCAGCAAATCGGTAGATACGCAGTATTTT.

This clonotype was observed a few times. V gene TRBV6-1 combines with J gene TRBJ1-1; D uncertain. Trimming removed 2 bases from V and 4 bases from J, with 8 bases in between. Per germline, CDR1 MNHNS and CDR2 SASEGT. The CDR3 runs to 13 residues. The CDR3 DNA reads as TGTGCCAGCAGTGAATGGTCAGGCACTGAAGCTTTCTTT. This gives the protein CASSEWSGTEAFF.